The present T cell receptor (beta chain) was sequenced within a study of PD-L1 blockade in urothelial cancer. Study-level information: In the patient group, about 90% of the roughly 30 were males with bladder-origin urothelial cancer. Analyses were performed on blood at 3 weeks after treatment start (the second dose) and at 6 weeks. General study results and limits: More expansion of tumor-associated blood clones, seen at 3 weeks, marked durable-benefit patients.

V gave up 2 bases and J gave up 8 bases, with 10 bases separating them. Germline CDR1 is SEHNR and CDR2 is FQNEAQ (reference sequence). The CDR3 extends over 13 amino acids. This clone has only a few counts. The antigen is undetermined. The data were produced by immunoSEQ multiplex PCR, yet TCRdb's version contains in-frame clones alone and is incomplete. This sample has approximately 40,000 clones, with 86% found just once. Time point reported: peripheral blood 6 weeks after treatment start. The rearrangement links TRBV7-9 to TRBJ2-1; a weak D match, TRBD1 (6 bases). The origin of this receptor is a man in his sixties with urothelial cancer. The source was PBMCs, collected around atezolizumab (anti-PD-L1) treatment. CDR3 sequence (DNA): TGTGCCAGCAGCTTAATGGCAGGGGATGAGCAGTTCTTC. Amino acid sequence: CASSLMAGDEQFF.